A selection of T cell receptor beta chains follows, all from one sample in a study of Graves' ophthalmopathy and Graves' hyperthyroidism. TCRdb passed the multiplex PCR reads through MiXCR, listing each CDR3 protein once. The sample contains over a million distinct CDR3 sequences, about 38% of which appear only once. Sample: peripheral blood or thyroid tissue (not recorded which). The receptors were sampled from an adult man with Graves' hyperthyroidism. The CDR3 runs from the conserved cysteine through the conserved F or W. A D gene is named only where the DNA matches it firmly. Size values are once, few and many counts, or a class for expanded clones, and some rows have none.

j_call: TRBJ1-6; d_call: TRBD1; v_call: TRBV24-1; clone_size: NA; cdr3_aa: CATSDPQGADSPLHF; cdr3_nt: TGTGCCACCAGTGATCCGCAGGGGGCAGATTCACCCCTCCACTTT
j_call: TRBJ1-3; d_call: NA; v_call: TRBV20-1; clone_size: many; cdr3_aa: CSARDSGAGPGNTIYF; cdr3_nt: TGCAGTGCTAGAGATTCAGGCGCAGGGCCTGGAAACACCATATATTTT
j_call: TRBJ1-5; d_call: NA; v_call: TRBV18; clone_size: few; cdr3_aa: CASSTSSGNQPQHF; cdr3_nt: TGTGCCAGCTCTACATCTTCGGGCAATCAGCCCCAGCATTTT
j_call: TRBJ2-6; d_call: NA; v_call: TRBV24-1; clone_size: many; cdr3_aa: CATSKNSGANVLTF; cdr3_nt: TGTGCCACCAGCAAGAACTCTGGGGCCAACGTCCTGACTTTC
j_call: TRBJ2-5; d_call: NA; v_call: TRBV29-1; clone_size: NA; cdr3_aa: CSRGPGDQETQYF; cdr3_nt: TGCAGCAGGGGCCCGGGGGATCAAGAGACCCAGTACTTC
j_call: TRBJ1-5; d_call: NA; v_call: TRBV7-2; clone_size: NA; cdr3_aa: CASSTPRTKNQPQHF; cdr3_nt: TGTGCCAGTAGTACTCCTCGGACCAAAAATCAGCCCCAGCATTTT
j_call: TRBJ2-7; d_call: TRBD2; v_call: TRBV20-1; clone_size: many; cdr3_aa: CSADPTAGGRYEQYF; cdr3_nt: TGCAGTGCGGACCCGACTGCGGGAGGGAGGTACGAGCAGTACTTC
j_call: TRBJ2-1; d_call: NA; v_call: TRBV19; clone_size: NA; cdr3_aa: CAISLGNEQFF; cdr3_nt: TGTGCCATCAGTTTGGGCAATGAGCAGTTCTTC
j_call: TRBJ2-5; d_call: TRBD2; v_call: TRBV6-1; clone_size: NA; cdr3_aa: CASSERAGVETQYF; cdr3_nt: TGTGCCAGCAGTGAACGTGCGGGAGTAGAGACCCAGTACTTC
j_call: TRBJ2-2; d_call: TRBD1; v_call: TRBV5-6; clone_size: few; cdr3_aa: CASSLASQGTGPGELFF; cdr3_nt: TGTGCCAGCAGCTTGGCCTCTCAGGGGACAGGGCCCGGGGAGCTGTTTTTT
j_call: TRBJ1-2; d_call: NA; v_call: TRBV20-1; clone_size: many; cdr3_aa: CSARPDGYGYTF; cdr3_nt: TGCAGTGCTAGACCCGACGGGTATGGCTACACCTTC
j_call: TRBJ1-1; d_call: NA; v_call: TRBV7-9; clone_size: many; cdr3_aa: CASSFGGPEAFF; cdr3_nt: TGTGCCAGCAGCTTTGGGGGGCCTGAAGCTTTCTTT
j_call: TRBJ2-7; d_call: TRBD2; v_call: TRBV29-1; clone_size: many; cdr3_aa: CSVGGLAGAPYEQYF; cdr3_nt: TGCAGCGTTGGGGGACTAGCGGGAGCGCCCTACGAGCAGTACTTC
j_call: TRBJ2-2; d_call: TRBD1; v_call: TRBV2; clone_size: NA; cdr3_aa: CASLSERTGGLTGELFF; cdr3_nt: TGTGCCAGCCTCTCCGAGAGGACAGGGGGCTTAACTGGGGAGCTGTTTTTT
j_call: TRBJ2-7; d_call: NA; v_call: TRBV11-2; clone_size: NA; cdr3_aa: CASSWTDGEQYF; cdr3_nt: TGTGCCAGCAGCTGGACCGACGGAGAGCAGTACTTC
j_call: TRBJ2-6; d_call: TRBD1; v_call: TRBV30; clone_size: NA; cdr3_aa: CASTGTGVSGANVLTF; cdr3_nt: TGTGCCTCTACCGGGACAGGGGTATCTGGGGCCAACGTCCTGACTTTC
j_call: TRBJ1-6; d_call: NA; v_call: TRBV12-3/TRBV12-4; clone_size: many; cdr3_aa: CASSLAGQNSPLHF; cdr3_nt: TGTGCCAGCAGTTTAGCTGGACAGAATTCACCCCTCCACTTT
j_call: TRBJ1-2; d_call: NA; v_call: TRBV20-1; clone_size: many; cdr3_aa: CSARRDFERGYTF; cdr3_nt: TGCAGTGCTAGACGGGACTTTGAACGTGGCTACACCTTC
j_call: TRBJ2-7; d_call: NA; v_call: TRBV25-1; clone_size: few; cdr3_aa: CASSSGVLAGTYEQYF; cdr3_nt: TGTGCCAGCAGCTCAGGAGTGTTGGCAGGAACCTACGAGCAGTACTTC
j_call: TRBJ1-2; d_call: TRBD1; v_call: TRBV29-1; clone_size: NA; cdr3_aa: CSAAQVPGQGGGNTF; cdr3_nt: TGCAGCGCCGCCCAGGTTCCGGGACAGGGTGGAGGCAACACCTTC
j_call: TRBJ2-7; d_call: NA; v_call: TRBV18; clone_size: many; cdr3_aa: CASSPSATGEQYF; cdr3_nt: TGTGCCAGCTCACCGTCGGCCACGGGCGAGCAGTACTTC
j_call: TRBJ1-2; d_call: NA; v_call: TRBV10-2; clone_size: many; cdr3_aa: CASSEFPGNYGYTF; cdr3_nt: TGCGCCAGCAGTGAGTTTCCAGGGAACTATGGCTACACCTTC
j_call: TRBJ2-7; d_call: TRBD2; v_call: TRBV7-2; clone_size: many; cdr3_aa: CASSLVQRGSNEQYF; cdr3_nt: TGTGCCAGCAGCTTAGTTCAGCGGGGGTCCAACGAGCAGTACTTC
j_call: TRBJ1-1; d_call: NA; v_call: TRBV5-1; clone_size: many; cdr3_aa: CASSLALNTEAFF; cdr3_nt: TGTGCCAGCAGCTTAGCGCTGAACACTGAAGCTTTCTTT
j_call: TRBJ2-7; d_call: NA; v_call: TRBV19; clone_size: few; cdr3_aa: CAWTIGTSYEQYF; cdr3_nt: TGTGCCTGGACCATTGGGACCTCCTACGAGCAGTACTTC
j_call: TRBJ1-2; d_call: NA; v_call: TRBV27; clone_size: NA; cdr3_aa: CASSFGQTYGYTF; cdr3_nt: TGTGCCAGCAGTTTTGGACAGACCTATGGCTACACCTTC
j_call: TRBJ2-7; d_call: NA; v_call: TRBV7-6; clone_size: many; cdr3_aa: CASSLTRQENYEQYF; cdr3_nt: TGTGCCAGCAGCTTAACCAGACAGGAAAATTACGAGCAGTACTTC
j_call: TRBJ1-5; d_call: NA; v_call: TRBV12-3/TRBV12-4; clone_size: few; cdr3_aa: CASSGGRQGRQPQHF; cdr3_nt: TGTGCCAGCAGTGGAGGGCGGCAGGGTCGCCAGCCCCAGCATTTT
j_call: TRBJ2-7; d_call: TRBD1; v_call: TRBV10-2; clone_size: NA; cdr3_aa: CASSEPDRPSYEQYF; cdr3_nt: TGCGCCAGCAGTGAGCCGGACAGGCCGTCCTACGAGCAGTACTTC
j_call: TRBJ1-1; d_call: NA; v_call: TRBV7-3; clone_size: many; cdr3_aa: CASSLRQGGAAFF; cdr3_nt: TGTGCCAGCAGCTTACGGCAGGGTGGGGCAGCTTTCTTT
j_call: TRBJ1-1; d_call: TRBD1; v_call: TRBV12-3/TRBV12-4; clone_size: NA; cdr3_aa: CASSLGGTAKASF; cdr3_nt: TGTGCCAGCAGTTTAGGGGGGACAGCAAAAGCTTCCTTT
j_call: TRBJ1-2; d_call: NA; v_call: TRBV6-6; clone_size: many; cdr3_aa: CASSNNAYGYTF; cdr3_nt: TGTGCCAGCAGTAATAATGCGTATGGCTACACCTTC
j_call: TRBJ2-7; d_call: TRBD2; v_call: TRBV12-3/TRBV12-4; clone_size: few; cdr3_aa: CASSIGLAGKYEQYF; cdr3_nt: TGTGCCAGCAGTATAGGACTAGCGGGAAAGTACGAGCAGTACTTC
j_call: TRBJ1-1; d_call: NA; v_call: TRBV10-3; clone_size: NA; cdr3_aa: CAIRTAGTRNTEAFF; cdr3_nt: TGTGCCATCAGGACCGCCGGGACTAGGAACACTGAAGCCTTCTTT
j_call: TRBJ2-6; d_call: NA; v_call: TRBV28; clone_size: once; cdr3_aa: CASSLKGLGLGANVLTF; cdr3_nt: TGTGCCAGCAGTTTAAAAGGTTTGGGTCTGGGGGCCAACGTCCTGACTTTC
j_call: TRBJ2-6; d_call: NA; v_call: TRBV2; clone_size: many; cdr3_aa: CASSHPVSGANVLTF; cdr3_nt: TGTGCCAGCAGCCACCCGGTCTCTGGGGCCAACGTCCTGACTTTC
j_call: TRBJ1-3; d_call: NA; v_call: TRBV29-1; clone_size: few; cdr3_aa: CSIGRNSGNTIYF; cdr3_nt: TGCAGCATAGGACGTAACTCTGGAAACACCATATATTTT
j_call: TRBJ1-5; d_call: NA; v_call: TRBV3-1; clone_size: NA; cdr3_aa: CASSPKDGQEQPQHF; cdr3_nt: TGTGCCAGCAGCCCTAAGGACGGCCAGGAACAGCCCCAGCATTTT
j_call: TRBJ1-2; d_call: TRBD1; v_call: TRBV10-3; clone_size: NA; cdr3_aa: CAISDEDRGLSGYTF; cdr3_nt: TGTGCCATCAGTGATGAAGACAGGGGATTATCTGGCTACACCTTC
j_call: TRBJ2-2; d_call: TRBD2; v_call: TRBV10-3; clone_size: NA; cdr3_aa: CASRLAGGPTGELFF; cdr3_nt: TGTGCCAGCAGGCTAGCGGGAGGCCCCACCGGGGAGCTGTTTTTT
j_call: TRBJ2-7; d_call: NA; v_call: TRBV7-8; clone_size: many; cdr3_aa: CASSLEAGGSYEQYF; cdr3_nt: TGTGCCAGCAGCTTAGAGGCGGGCGGCTCCTACGAGCAGTACTTC
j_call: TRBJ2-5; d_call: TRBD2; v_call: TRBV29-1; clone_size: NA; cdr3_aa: CSVRPGTSGMRTQYF; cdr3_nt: TGCAGCGTGAGGCCCGGGACTAGCGGGATGAGGACCCAGTACTTC
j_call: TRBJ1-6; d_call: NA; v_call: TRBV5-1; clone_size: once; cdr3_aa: CASSLAGDGVGSPLHF; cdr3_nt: TGCGCCAGCAGCTTGGCCGGCGACGGCGTGGGTTCACCCCTCCACTTT
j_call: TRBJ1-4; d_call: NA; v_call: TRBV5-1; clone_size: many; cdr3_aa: CASSERGSTEEKLFF; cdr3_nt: TGCGCCAGCAGCGAACGGGGGTCTACTGAAGAAAAACTGTTTTTT
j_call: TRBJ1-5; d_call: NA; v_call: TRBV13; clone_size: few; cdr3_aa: CASSKRGGQPQHF; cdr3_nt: TGTGCCAGCAGCAAACGGGGTGGTCAGCCCCAGCATTTT
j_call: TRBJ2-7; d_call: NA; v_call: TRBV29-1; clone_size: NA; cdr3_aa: CSVGGLPNEQYF; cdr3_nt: TGCAGCGTTGGGGGGCTGCCTAACGAGCAGTACTTC
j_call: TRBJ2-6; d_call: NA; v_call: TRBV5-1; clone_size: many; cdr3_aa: CASSLEQGAGANVLTF; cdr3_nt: TGCGCCAGCAGCTTGGAGCAGGGTGCCGGGGCCAACGTCCTGACTTTC
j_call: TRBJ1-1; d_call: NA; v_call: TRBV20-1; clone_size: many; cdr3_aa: CSASSLQGMNTEAFF; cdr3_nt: TGCAGTGCTAGCTCCCTACAGGGAATGAACACTGAAGCTTTCTTT
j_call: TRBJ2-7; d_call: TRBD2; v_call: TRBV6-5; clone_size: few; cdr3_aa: CASIPGTSVEQYF; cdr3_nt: TGTGCCAGCATCCCGGGGACTAGCGTTGAGCAGTACTTC